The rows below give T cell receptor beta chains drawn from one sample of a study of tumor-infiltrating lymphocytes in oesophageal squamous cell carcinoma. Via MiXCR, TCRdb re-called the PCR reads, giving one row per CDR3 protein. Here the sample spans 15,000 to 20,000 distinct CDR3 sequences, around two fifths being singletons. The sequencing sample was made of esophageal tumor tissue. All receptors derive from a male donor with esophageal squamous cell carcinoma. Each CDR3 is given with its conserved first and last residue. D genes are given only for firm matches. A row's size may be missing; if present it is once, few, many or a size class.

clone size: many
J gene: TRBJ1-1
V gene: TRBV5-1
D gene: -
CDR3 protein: CASSPSQARTEAFF
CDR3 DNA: TGCGCCAGCAGCCCCAGTCAGGCCCGCACTGAAGCTTTCTTT

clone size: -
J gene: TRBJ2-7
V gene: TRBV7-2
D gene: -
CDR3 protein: CASSRAPGGYEQYF
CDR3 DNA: TGTGCCAGCAGCCGAGCACCCGGAGGGTACGAGCAGTACTTC

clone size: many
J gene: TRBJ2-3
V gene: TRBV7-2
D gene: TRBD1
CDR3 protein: CASSARQGGSTDTQYF
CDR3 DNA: TGTGCCAGCAGCGCTCGACAGGGTGGGAGCACAGATACGCAGTATTTT

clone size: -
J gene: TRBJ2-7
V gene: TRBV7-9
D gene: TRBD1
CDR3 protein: CASSLATGFEQYF
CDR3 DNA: TGTGCCAGCAGCTTAGCGACAGGGTTCGAGCAGTACTTC

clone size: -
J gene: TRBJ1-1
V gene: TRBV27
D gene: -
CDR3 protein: CASSLTRGTEAFF
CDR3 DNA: TGTGCCAGCAGTTTAACCAGAGGGACTGAAGCTTTCTTT

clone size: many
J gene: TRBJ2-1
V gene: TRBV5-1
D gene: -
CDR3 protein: CASSAPYNEQFF
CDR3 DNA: TGCGCCAGCAGCGCCCCGTACAATGAGCAGTTCTTC

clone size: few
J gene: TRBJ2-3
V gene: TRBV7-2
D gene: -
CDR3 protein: CASSLSGSTDTQYF
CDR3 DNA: TGTGCCAGCAGCTTGTCGGGGAGCACAGATACGCAGTATTTT

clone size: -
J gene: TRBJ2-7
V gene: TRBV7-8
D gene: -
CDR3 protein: CASSSAYEQYF
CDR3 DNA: TGTGCCAGCAGCTCTGCCTACGAGCAGTACTTC

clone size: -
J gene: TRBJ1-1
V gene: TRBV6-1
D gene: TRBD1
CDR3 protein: CASSGPGTGWAFF
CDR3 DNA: TGTGCCAGCAGCGGTCCCGGGACAGGTTGGGCTTTCTTT

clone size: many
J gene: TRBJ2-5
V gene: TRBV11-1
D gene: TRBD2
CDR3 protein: CASSYHLSGGGETQYF
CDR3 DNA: TGTGCCAGCAGCTACCACCTCTCCGGGGGGGGAGAGACCCAGTACTTC

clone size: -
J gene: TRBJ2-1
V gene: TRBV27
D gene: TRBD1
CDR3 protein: CASRKGQGAYYEQFF
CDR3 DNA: TGTGCCAGCAGAAAGGGGCAGGGGGCTTACTACGAGCAGTTCTTC

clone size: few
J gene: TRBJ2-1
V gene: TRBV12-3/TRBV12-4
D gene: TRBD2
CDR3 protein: CASSSLGASGRYYNEQFF
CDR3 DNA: TGTGCCAGCAGCTCTTTGGGGGCTAGCGGGAGGTACTACAATGAGCAGTTCTTC

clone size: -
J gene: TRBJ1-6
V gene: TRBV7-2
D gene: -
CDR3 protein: CASSFEGNSPLHF
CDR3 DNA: TGTGCCAGCAGCTTTGAGGGGAATTCACCCCTCCACTTT

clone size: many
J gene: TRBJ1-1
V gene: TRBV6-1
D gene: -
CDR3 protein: CASRYRQPNTEAFF
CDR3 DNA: TGTGCCAGCAGGTACCGACAGCCGAACACTGAAGCTTTCTTT

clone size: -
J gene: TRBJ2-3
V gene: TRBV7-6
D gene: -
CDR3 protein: CASSSLGPPVDTQYF
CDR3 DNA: TGTGCCAGCAGCTCACTAGGGCCCCCGGTAGATACGCAGTATTTT

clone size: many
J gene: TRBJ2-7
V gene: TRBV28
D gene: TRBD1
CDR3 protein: CASSPYAGTGSYEQYF
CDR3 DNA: TGTGCCAGCAGTCCCTATGCCGGGACAGGGAGCTACGAGCAGTACTTC

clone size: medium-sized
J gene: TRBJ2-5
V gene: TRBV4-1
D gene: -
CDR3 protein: CASSQVGPQETQYF
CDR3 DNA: TGCGCCAGCAGCCAAGTAGGGCCCCAAGAGACCCAGTACTTC

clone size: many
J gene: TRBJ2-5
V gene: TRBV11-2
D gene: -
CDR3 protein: CASSHKETQYF
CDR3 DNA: TGTGCCAGCAGCCATAAAGAGACCCAGTACTTC

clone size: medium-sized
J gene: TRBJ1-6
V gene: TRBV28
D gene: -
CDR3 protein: CASSFGWNFNSPLHF
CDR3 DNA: TGTGCCAGCAGTTTCGGGTGGAACTTTAATTCACCCCTCCACTTT

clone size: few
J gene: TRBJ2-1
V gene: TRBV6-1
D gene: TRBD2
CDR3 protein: CASSGGFYNEQFF
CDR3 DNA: TGTGCCAGCTCCGGGGGGTTCTACAATGAGCAGTTCTTC

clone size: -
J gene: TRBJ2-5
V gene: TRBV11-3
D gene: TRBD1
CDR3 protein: CASRSTGVETQYF
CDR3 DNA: TGTGCCAGCAGATCCACAGGGGTGGAGACCCAGTACTTC

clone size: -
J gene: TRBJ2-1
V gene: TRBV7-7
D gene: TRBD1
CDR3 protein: CASSLASTGYETQFF
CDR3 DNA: TGTGCTAGCAGCTTAGCGTCGACAGGGTACGAGACCCAGTTCTTC